Here is one T cell receptor (beta chain) with its context. The CDR3 covers 13 residues. From germline, CDR1 is MNHEY and CDR2 SVGAGI. V was shortened by 6 bases and J by 4 bases, with 12 bases between the two germline ends. This entry is derived from a study of blood T cell repertoires in COVID-19. Whole-study context: Both acute and convalescent COVID-19 samples were obtained from the United States, Italy and Spain. The analysed material was cDNA or gDNA that came from T cells, B-cell-depleted T cells, or PBMCs.

Original data processing: Researchers report that nucleated cell counts were estimated from reference gene primer amplification. The method was immunoSEQ multiplex PCR; TCRdb's version includes in-frame clones alone and lacks a portion of them. That table is the source of V, J and clone size, and D and trimming were worked out from the DNA. The data contain about 360,000 clones, approximately 86% of them seen just once; the ten biggest clones take up around 3%. This sequence joins TRBV6-5 and TRBJ2-5; D is unclear. The source of this sequence is a human donor in a cohort sampled during active COVID-19. Sequenced input: peripheral blood. CDR3 bases: TGTGCCAGCAGCTTAGTTTCCGGAGAGACCCAGTACTTC. Protein sequence: CASSLVSGETQYF.